A single T cell receptor (beta chain) is shown here with its context. What it recognizes is unknown. PCR involved 60 Vbeta and 13 Jbeta primers. As processed by the authors: The authors later counted 65 million to 90 million unique TCR beta chains, roughly 11 million of them shared. Sequencing used immunoSEQ multiplex PCR; TCRdb keeps in-frame clones, though not all of them. V and J calls and clone size are copied from that table; D and trimming were computed from the DNA. In the table there are about 160,000 clones, approximately 80% of which are singletons. This sample stems from a study of cytomegalovirus exposure and HLA in healthy donors. General observations from the study: The investigators catalogued some 150 TCR beta chains as cytomegalovirus-associated. TRBV6-2, TRBV6-3 and some other V segments were excluded as indistinguishable. Analysis was carried out at a later point, and it linked a missense DCLRE1C variant to TCR beta V- and J-gene trimming.

J was trimmed by 7 bases and V by 3 bases; bases with no gene match: 7. Germline values: CDR1 SGDLS, CDR2 YYNGEE. This CDR3 comprises 15 residues. This TCR was recovered from a man between 18 and 29 years old in good health and CMV-seropositive. The sequenced sample was PBMCs. This chain uses TRBV9 with TRBJ1-4, with 9 bases lining up with TRBD1. CDR3 region: CASSARQGEGEKLFF. In DNA, the CDR3 is TGTGCCAGCAGCGCCCGACAGGGGGAGGGTGAAAAACTGTTTTTT.